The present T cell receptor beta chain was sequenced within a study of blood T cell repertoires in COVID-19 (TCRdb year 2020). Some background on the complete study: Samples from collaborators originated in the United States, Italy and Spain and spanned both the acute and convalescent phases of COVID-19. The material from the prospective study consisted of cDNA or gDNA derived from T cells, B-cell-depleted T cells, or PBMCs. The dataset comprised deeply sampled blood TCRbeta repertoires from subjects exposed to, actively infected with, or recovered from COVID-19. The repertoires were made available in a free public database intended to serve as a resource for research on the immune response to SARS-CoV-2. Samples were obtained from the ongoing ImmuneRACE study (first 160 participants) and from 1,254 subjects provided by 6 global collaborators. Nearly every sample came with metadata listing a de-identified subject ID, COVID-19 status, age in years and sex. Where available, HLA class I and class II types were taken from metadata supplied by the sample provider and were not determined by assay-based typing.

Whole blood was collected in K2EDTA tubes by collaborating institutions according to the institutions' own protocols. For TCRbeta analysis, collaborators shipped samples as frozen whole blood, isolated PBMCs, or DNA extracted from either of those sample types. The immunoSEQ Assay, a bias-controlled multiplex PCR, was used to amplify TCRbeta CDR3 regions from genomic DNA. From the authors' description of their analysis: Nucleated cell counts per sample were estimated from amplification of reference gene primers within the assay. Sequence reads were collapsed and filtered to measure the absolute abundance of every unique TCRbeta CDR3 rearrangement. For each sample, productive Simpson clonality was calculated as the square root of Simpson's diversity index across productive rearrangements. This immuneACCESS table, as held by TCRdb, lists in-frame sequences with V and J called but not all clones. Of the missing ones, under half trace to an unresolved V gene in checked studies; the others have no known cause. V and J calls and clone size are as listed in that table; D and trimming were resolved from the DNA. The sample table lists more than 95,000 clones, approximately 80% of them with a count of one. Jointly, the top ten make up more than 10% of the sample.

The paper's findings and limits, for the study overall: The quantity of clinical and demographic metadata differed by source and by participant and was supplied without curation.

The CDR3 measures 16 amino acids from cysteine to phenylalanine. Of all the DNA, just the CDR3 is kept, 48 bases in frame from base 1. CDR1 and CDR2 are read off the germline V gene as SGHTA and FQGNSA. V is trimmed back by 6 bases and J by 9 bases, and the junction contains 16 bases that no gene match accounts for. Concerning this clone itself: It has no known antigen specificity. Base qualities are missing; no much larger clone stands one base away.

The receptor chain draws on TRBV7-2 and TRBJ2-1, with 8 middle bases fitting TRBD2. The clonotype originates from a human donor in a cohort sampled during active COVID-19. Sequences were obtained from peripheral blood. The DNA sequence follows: TGTGCCAGCAGAACGGATCCGGGACTAGAGTTTATTGAGCAGTTCTTC. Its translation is CASRTDPGLEFIEQFF.